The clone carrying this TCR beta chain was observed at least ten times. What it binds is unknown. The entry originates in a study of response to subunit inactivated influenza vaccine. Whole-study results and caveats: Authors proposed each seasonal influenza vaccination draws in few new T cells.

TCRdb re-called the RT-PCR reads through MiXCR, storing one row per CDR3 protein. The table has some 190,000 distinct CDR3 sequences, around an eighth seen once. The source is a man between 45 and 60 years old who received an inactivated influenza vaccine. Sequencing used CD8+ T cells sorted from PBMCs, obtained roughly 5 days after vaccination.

CDR3 loop: CASTLRLLGLPYF. The CDR3 DNA reads as TGTGCCAGCACCCTCAGGCTCCTCGGTTTGCCGTACTTC. The chain couples TRBV12-3 or TRBV12-4 to TRBJ2-7; D ambiguous. V lost 7 bases and J lost 12, with 22 bases in between. The length of the CDR3 is 13 residues.